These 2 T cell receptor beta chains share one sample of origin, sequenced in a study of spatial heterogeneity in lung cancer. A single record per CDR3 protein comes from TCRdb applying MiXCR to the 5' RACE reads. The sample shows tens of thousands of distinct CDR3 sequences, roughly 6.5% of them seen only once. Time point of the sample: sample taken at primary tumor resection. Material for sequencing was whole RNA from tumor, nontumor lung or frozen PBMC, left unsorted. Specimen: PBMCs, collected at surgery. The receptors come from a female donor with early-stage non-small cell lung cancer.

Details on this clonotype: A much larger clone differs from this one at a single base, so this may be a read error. Here the CDR3 reads CGSSPGLAMRIDTQYF. The CDR3 DNA sequence: TGTGGCAGCTCCCCCGGACTAGCGATGAGAATAGATACGCAGTATTTT. The V call is TRBV6-2 or TRBV6-3, the J call TRBJ2-3; 9 bases align to TRBD2. CDR3 length: 16 residues. Germline V CDR1 and CDR2: MNHEY, SVGEGT.

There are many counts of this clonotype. Here the CDR3 reads CSVVNPRLETQYF. CDR3 sequence (DNA): TGCAGCGTTGTAAACCCCCGGCTGGAGACCCAGTACTTC. V usage is TRBV29-1 and J usage is TRBJ2-5; D remains unclear. Germline CDR1 SQVTM, CDR2 ANQGSEA. This CDR3 region has 13 residues. Trimming stripped 4 bases from V and 5 bases from J, with 14 bases between.